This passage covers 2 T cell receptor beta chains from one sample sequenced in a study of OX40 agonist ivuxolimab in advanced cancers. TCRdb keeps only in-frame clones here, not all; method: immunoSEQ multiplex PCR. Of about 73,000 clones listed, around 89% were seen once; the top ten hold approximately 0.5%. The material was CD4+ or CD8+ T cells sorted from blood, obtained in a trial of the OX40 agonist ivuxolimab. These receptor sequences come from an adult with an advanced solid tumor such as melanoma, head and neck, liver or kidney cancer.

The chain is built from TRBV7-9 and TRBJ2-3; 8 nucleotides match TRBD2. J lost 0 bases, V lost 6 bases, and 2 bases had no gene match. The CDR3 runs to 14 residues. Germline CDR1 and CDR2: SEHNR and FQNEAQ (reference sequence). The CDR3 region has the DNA TGTGCCAGCAGACCTAGCGGGAGCACAGATACGCAGTATTTT. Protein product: CASRPSGSTDTQYF.

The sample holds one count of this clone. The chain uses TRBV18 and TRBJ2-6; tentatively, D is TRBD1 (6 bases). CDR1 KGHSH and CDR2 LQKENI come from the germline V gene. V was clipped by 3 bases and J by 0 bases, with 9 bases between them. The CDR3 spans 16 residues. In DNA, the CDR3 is TGTGCCAGCTCACCGAGGGGGAACTCTGGGGCCAACGTCCTGACTTTC. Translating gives CASSPRGNSGANVLTF.